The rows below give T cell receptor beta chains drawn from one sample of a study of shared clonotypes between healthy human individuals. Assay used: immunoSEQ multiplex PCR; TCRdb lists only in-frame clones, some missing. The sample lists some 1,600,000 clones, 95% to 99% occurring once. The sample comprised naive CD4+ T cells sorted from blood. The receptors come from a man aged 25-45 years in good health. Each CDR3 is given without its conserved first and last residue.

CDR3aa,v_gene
ASSERRDFYNEQF,TRBV10-1
ASSEWGTDYGYT,TRBV6-1
AIRWREPSTDTQY,TRBV6-1
ASSKRTLGGADTQY,TRBV19
ASSPRTANTGELF,TRBV28
ASSRPNEKLF,TRBV9
ASSSRGTLSYEQY,TRBV5-4
ASSEGPQY,TRBV2
ASSPRGDTQY,TRBV5-5
ASSSHGGDQPQH,TRBV11-2
ASSLASRRGEQY,TRBV28
ASSFGADQETQY,TRBV5-6
ASSGPSGRETQY,TRBV9
ASSVELVGRETQY,TRBV9
ASSLRAISRGELF,TRBV6-5
ASSRLSYYGYT,TRBV2
AIHPTDLHNEQF,TRBV5-4
ASSPIGAGQETQY,TRBV28
ASSYSTRQYGYT,TRBV6-5
ASSQDITGELF,TRBV14
ASSDHSKNSGSHEQY,TRBV25-1
ASSTRLAGANTQY,TRBV2
ASSLSAGRTETQY,TRBV5-1
ASSRAGGPYEQY,TRBV18
ASTLTSDTDTQY,TRBV19
SVWGEEQVEAVF,TRBV29-1
ASSEARQATGELF,TRBV2
ASSSDRGPYNEQF,TRBV6-5
ASSLVRQSHEQY,TRBV11-2
ASSLNGAGDSTDTQY,TRBV7-9
ASSLGLFRSDYGYT,TRBV11-2
ASSSPQGGVRNEQF,TRBV28
ASSYSKVSSYNEQF,TRBV6-5
ASSPPSSDTQY,TRBV18
ASSPGTVYGYT,TRBV5-1
SARALYEQY,TRBV20-1
ASSPGVGNEQF,TRBV18
ASSEEAGRGEKLF,TRBV2
ASSGGGGSYGYT,TRBV27